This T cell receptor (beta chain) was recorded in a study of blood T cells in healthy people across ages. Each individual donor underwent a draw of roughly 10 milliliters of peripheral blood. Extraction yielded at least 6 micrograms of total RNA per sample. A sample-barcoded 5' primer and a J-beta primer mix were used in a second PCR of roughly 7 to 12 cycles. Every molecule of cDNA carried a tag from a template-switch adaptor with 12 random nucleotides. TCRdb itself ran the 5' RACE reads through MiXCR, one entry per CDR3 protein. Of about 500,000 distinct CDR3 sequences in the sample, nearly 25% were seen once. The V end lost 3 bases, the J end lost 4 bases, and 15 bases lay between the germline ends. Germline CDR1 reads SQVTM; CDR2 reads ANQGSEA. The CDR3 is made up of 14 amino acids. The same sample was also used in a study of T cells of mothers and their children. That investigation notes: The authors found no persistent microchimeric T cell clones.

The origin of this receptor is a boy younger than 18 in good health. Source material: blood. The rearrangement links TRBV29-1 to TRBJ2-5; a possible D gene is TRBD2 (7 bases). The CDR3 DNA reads TGCAGCGTTGATCCGGGGGGCAGCGGAGAGACCCAGTACTTC. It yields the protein CSVDPGGSGETQYF.